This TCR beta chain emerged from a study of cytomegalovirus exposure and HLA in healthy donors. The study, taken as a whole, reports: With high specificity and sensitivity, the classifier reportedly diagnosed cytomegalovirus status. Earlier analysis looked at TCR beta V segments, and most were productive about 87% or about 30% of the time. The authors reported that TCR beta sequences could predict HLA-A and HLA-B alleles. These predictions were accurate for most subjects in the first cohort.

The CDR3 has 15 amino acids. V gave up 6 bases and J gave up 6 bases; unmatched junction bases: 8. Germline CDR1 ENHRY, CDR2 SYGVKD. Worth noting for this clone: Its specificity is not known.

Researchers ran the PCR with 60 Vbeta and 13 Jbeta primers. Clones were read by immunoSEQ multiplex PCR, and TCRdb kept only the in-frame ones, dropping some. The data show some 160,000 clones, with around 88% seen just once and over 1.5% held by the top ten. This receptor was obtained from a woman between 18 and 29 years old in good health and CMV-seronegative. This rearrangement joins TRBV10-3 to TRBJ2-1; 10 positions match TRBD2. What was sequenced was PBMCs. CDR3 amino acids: CAISGGAGGINEQFF. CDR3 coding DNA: TGTGCCATCAGCGGAGGAGCGGGAGGGATCAATGAGCAGTTCTTC.